What follows is one TCR beta chain and its context. Germline loops: CDR1 KGHSH, CDR2 LQKENI. There are 14 residues in the CDR3. V was pared by 3 bases and J by 4 bases, with 11 bases between. Only in-frame clones appear in the TCRdb table, and some are missing; sequencing was by immunoSEQ multiplex PCR. The sample includes around 160,000 clones, around nine tenths seen only once; the top ten take more than 1%. Cohorts were based on clinical histories the participants reported. The data stem from a study of blood T cell repertoires in COVID-19. Across the study: Samples taken during acute and convalescent COVID-19 were collected in the United States, Italy and Spain. PBMCs, B-cell-depleted T cells, or T cells provided the cDNA or gDNA that made up the material.

Sequencing was done on a sample of PBMCs or T cells enriched from blood (not recorded which). The receptor comes from a woman in her twenties or thirties with acute COVID-19. V and J are TRBV18 and TRBJ2-3; D unclear. The CDR3 coding sequence is TGTGCCAGCTCACCGCTTTTGCGGTCAGATACGCAGTATTTT. Translation: CASSPLLRSDTQYF.